These 8 T cell receptor beta chains originate from one sample sequenced in a study of T-cell memory formation after mild COVID-19. From the 5' RACE reads, TCRdb called clonotypes with MiXCR, one entry per CDR3 protein. The data hold some 600,000 distinct CDR3 sequences, with approximately 15% observed a single time. Sequenced sample: PBMCs or a T cell subset sorted from them (not recorded which). These receptor sequences come from an adult woman who had mild COVID-19 (a few samples of this study predate the infection). Cell type and time point are not known.

The chain has TRBV5-6 and TRBJ2-7; perhaps TRBD2 as D (6 bases). The CDR3 spans 18 residues. Deletions cut 4 bases from V and 6 bases from J, with 29 bases between. Germline V gene lookup returns CDR1 SGHDT and CDR2 YYEEEE. The CDR3 loop reads CASSPNPGRHLSGGEQYF. The CDR3 bases are TGTGCCAGCAGCCCGAATCCGGGACGGCACCTCTCCGGGGGCGAGCAGTACTTC.

The chain is built from TRBV6-6 and TRBJ1-1, with no clear D. Per the germline V gene, CDR1 is MNHNY and CDR2 is SVGAGI (reference sequence). The CDR3 sequence is 12 residues long. The ends were cut back, 0 bases at V and 6 bases at J, with 5 bases in the middle. Here the CDR3 DNA reads TGTGCCAGCAGTTACTCCGGGCCTGAAGCTTTCTTT. It yields the protein CASSYSGPEAFF.

This rearrangement joins TRBV20-1 to TRBJ1-2; possibly TRBD1 for D (6 bases). The V gene's germline CDR1 is DFQATT and CDR2 SNEGSKA (reference sequence). The ends were cut back, 6 bases at V and 0 bases at J, with 11 bases in the middle. The CDR3 runs 13 residues. CDR3 sequence: CSAAGATNYGYTF. CDR3 bases: TGCAGTGCCGCGGGGGCCACTAACTATGGCTACACCTTC.

The chain carries TRBV23-1 and TRBJ2-2; 7 bases are a match to TRBD2. TRBV23-1 counts as an open reading frame of uncertain function. The V and J ends lost 2 bases and 0 bases, in that order; junction bases with no gene match: 3. CDR3 length equals 16 residues. CDR3 protein: CASSQMGLPNTGELFF. CDR3 coding DNA: TGCGCCAGCAGTCAAATGGGACTACCGAACACCGGGGAGCTGTTTTTT.

This clonotype was counted ten times or more. V gene TRBV24-1 combines with J gene TRBJ2-1; a possible D gene is TRBD2 (6 bases). Germline values: CDR1 KGHDR, CDR2 SFDVKD. Deletions cut 0 bases from V and 4 bases from J, with 12 bases between. The CDR3 is 16 amino acids. The CDR3 coding sequence is TGTGCCACCAGTGATTTGCCCAGCGGGCCTTACAATGAGCAGTTCTTC. Protein sequence: CATSDLPSGPYNEQFF.

The V and J genes are TRBV7-9 and TRBJ2-5; no clear D. The CDR3 sequence is 15 residues long. CDR1 and CDR2 (germline): SEHNR, FQNEAQ (reference sequence). The V and J ends lost 1 base and 2 bases respectively, with 11 bases between them. CDR3 region: CASSLVQVFQETQYF. DNA for the CDR3: TGTGCCAGCAGCTTAGTGCAGGTCTTTCAAGAGACCCAGTACTTC.

Ten or more counts support this clonotype. The chain combines TRBV4-2 with TRBJ1-1; D is unresolved. Germline lookup yields CDR1 LGHNA and CDR2 YNFKEQ. The CDR3 contains 13 residues. Trimming left V 4 bases short and J 0 bases short, with 6 bases between. CDR3 coding DNA: TGTGCCAGCAGCCCTCAGGTGAACACTGAAGCTTTCTTT. Translated: CASSPQVNTEAFF.

This rearrangement joins TRBV2 to TRBJ2-7; D is possibly TRBD1 (6 bases). V lost 6 bases to trimming and J lost 0 bases, with 12 bases between them. CDR1 is SNHLY and CDR2 is FYNNEI in the germline V gene. The CDR3 covers 14 residues. The CDR3 nucleotides read TGTGCCAGCAGGGACAGTTCGAGCTCCTACGAGCAGTACTTC. Amino acids: CASRDSSSSYEQYF.